Listed here are 5 T cell receptor beta chains from one sample, sequenced in a study of cytomegalovirus exposure and HLA in healthy donors. The PCR ran on 60 Vbeta and 13 Jbeta primers. Using immunoSEQ multiplex PCR, the repertoire was profiled, and TCRdb retains in-frame clones only, with some absent. Of around 130,000 clones in the sample, about 77% are singletons; the top ten hold more than 0.95%. The sequenced sample was PBMCs. The receptors were gathered from a man aged 45-65 years in good health and CMV-seronegative.

This clone was detected once. The chain joins TRBV25-1 to TRBJ2-1, with D unresolved. Between the trimmed V and J ends, which lost 4 bases and 4 bases, there was a span of 11 bases. CDR3 length equals 14 residues. Germline V CDR1 and CDR2: MGHDK, SYGVNS. CDR3 region: CASSAMYSYNEQFF. CDR3 DNA sequence: TGTGCCAGCAGTGCAATGTATAGTTACAATGAGCAGTTCTTC.

J is TRBJ2-1 and V is TRBV5-1, with 9 positions matching TRBD2. J lost 5 bases, V lost 4 bases, and 10 bases had no gene match. There are 16 residues in the CDR3. Germline V gives CDR1 SGHRS, CDR2 YFSETQ. The CDR3 DNA is TGCGCCAGCAGCCCTAATAGCGGGAGAGGTGACAATGAGCAGTTCTTC. This codes for CASSPNSGRGDNEQFF.

This chain joins TRBV28 and TRBJ1-2, with D hard to call. The CDR3 is made up of 12 amino acids. Trimming removed 5 bases at V and 7 bases at J, with 11 bases between. CDR1 and CDR2 (germline): MDHEN, SYDVKM. Written as DNA, the CDR3 is TGTGCCAGCAGTGTAGCTTGGAGTGGCTACACCTTC. It encodes CASSVAWSGYTF.

CDR3: CASSSGTSRYEQYF. DNA of the CDR3: TGTGCCAGCAGTTCCGGGACTAGCCGCTACGAGCAGTACTTC. This rearrangement joins TRBV27 to TRBJ2-7; 9 bases map to TRBD2. V shed 4 bases, J shed 3 bases, and the junction held 4 bases outside the gene matches. From germline, CDR1 is MNHEY and CDR2 SMNVEV (reference sequence). The CDR3 runs to 14 residues.

The V and J genes are TRBV29-1 and TRBJ2-1; 7 bases line up with TRBD2. Germline V gene lookup returns CDR1 SQVTM and CDR2 ANQGSEA. V lost 6 bases and J lost 2; bases outside the gene matches: 10. The CDR3 consists of 15 residues. The CDR3 DNA reads as TGCAGCGTCCCCGGGACTATTCTAACCTACAATGAGCAGTTCTTC. Protein sequence: CSVPGTILTYNEQFF.